The 2 T cell receptor beta chains below were found in one sample sequenced in a study of T cell clones after liver transplantation. TCRdb keeps only in-frame clones here, not all; method: immunoSEQ multiplex PCR. The sample contains 75,000 to 95,000 clones, roughly 85% of which appear only once. Sample: CD4+ T cells from blood, taken at the 22-month timepoint. These TCRs come from a human patient who received a liver transplant. The T cells may come from the graft donor.

This chain uses TRBV29-1 with TRBJ2-5; D remains unclear. The CDR3 is 13 amino acids. Germline CDR1 and CDR2: SQVTM and ANQGSEA. Trimming took off 4 bases at V and 4 bases at J, with 13 bases between the two ends. CDR3 in DNA: TGCAGCGTTGCAGTGACATCTGGAGAGACCCAGTACTTC. Translating it yields CSVAVTSGETQYF.

The rearrangement uses TRBV5-5 and TRBJ1-4; D is unclear. Germline CDR1 and CDR2: SGHKS and YYEKEE (reference sequence). The CDR3 totals 15 residues. Trimming shortened V by 4 bases and J by 0 bases, and 10 bases separated the two germline ends. The CDR3 is CASSPLIATNEKLFF. CDR3 coding DNA: TGTGCCAGCAGCCCGCTGATAGCAACTAATGAAAAACTGTTTTTT.